The 19 T cell receptor beta chains listed next were all sequenced from one sample in a study of blood T cell repertoires in COVID-19. Clones were read by immunoSEQ multiplex PCR, and TCRdb kept only the in-frame ones, dropping some. The repertoire holds around 280,000 clones, with approximately 83% as singletons. The sample was peripheral blood. The receptors were gathered from a woman under 40 who had recovered from COVID-19.

The chain joins TRBV19 to TRBJ2-4, with D tentatively TRBD1 (6 bases). The CDR3 covers 14 residues. V was cut by 8 bases and J by 0 bases, with 11 bases left in between. The germline gives CDR1 LNHDA, CDR2 SQIVND (reference sequence). The CDR3 nucleotides read TGTGCCAGTGAGGACAGTCTAGCCAAAAACATTCAGTACTTC. The encoded protein is CASEDSLAKNIQYF.

This rearrangement joins TRBV19 to TRBJ1-5; 9 nucleotides align to TRBD1. The CDR3 has 18 amino acids. The trim removed 1 base at V and 0 bases at J, leaving 7 bases unmatched. Germline values: CDR1 LNHDA, CDR2 SQIVND (reference sequence). The CDR3 region has the DNA TGTGCCAGTAGTATAGTGGGACAGGGAATCAATAGCAATCAGCCCCAGCATTTT. Amino acid sequence: CASSIVGQGINSNQPQHF.

V is TRBV20-1 and J is TRBJ1-4; D perhaps matches TRBD1 (6 bases). The CDR3 is made up of 16 amino acids. Trimming shortened V by 3 bases and J by 3 bases, and 17 bases separated the two germline ends. The germline CDR1 and CDR2 sequences are DFQATT and SNEGSKA (reference sequence). The chain's CDR3 is CSASEALGGANEKLFF. DNA of the CDR3: TGCAGTGCTAGTGAAGCTTTAGGGGGGGCTAATGAAAAACTGTTTTTT.

This chain uses TRBV10-2 with TRBJ2-2, with TRBD1 matching 7 bases. Trimming took 8 bases from V and 2 from J; bases not matched to a gene: 5. Germline CDR1 reads WSHSY; CDR2 reads SAAADI. The CDR3 runs 14 residues. This chain's CDR3 is CASFDRVNTGELFF. The CDR3 nucleotides are TGCGCCAGCTTCGACAGGGTCAACACCGGGGAGCTGTTTTTT.

J is TRBJ2-1 and V is TRBV7-2; possibly TRBD2 for D (5 bases). Germline V gene sequence: CDR1 SGHTA, CDR2 FQGNSA. V was cut by 5 bases and J by 15 bases, with 23 bases left in between. The CDR3 spans 14 residues. CDR3 coding DNA: TGTGCCAGCAGCCCGCTAAGCGCCTCCGGGGAATGGTTCTTC. Translation: CASSPLSASGEWFF.

This clone occurred once. V usage is TRBV30 and J usage is TRBJ1-4; TRBD1 aligns across 7 bases. CDR3 length: 15 amino acids. CDR1 and CDR2 (germline): GTSNPN, SVGIG (reference sequence). V shed 3 bases, J shed 8 bases, and the junction held 12 bases outside the gene matches. This CDR3 is CAWRPDGQGGEKLFF. Here the CDR3 DNA reads TGTGCCTGGAGACCTGACGGGCAGGGGGGCGAAAAACTGTTTTTT.

The rearrangement links TRBV25-1 to TRBJ2-5; no clear D gene. CDR3 length equals 13 residues. Germline-derived CDR1 and CDR2 are MGHDK and SYGVNS. Trimming removed 7 bases from V and 3 bases from J, with 12 bases in between. The CDR3 region is CASKRSLEETQYF. As DNA, the CDR3 is TGTGCCAGCAAAAGATCACTCGAAGAGACCCAGTACTTC.

CDR3 protein: CASSELSSGLGEQFF. Written as DNA, the CDR3 is TGCGCCAGCAGTGAGCTGTCTAGCGGGTTGGGTGAGCAGTTCTTC. V usage is TRBV10-1 and J usage is TRBJ2-1, with 8 bases fitting TRBD2. V shed 2 bases, J shed 9 bases, and the junction held 9 bases outside the gene matches. This CDR3 has 15 residues. Germline V gene sequence: CDR1 WNHNN, CDR2 SYGVQD (reference sequence).

V gene TRBV5-1 combines with J gene TRBJ2-3, with 14 bases aligning to TRBD2. Per the germline V gene, CDR1 is SGHRS and CDR2 is YFSETQ. This CDR3 has 18 amino acids. The V segment lost 5 bases and the J segment 4 bases; nucleotides outside the gene matches: 12. CDR3 in amino acids: CASRGLAGELGDADTQYF. The CDR3, as DNA: TGCGCCAGCAGGGGACTAGCGGGGGAACTCGGTGACGCAGATACGCAGTATTTT.

CDR3 DNA sequence: TGCGCCAGCACATCAGGGGTGGGCTACGAGCAGTACTTC. It translates to CASTSGVGYEQYF. The rearrangement links TRBV5-1 to TRBJ2-7, with a possible D match to TRBD1 (6 bases). The CDR3 sequence is 13 residues long. V was cut by 6 bases and J by 3 bases, with 13 bases left in between. Per germline, CDR1 SGHRS and CDR2 YFSETQ.

The chain uses TRBV24-1 and TRBJ2-3, with 14 positions matching TRBD2. With V trimmed by 1 base and J by 2 bases, 7 bases remained unmatched. The CDR3 covers 19 residues. In germline, CDR1 is KGHDR, CDR2 SFDVKD. The CDR3 loop is CATSDFKSGLAGDTDTQYF. CDR3 sequence (DNA): TGTGCCACCAGTGATTTTAAATCGGGACTAGCGGGAGACACAGATACGCAGTATTTT.

The rearrangement uses TRBV6-5 and TRBJ2-7; no clear D gene. Germline CDR1 reads MNHEY; CDR2 reads SVGAGI. Trimming pared 8 bases from V and 3 bases from J, leaving 11 bases between. The CDR3 length is 12 residues. The CDR3 nucleotides are TGTGCCAGCCTTCGAGTAAGCTACGAGCAGTACTTC. Translation: CASLRVSYEQYF.

CDR3 nucleotides: TGTGCCAGCAGCCCCACTAGCGGGACAGACGATGAGCAGTTCTTC. It translates to CASSPTSGTDDEQFF. The chain combines TRBV5-4 with TRBJ2-1, with 10 bases matching TRBD2. This CDR3 spans 15 amino acids. With V trimmed by 4 bases and J by 8 bases, 9 bases remained unmatched. The germline V gene encodes CDR1 SGHNT and CDR2 YYREEE (reference sequence). Looking up the rest from reference TRBV5-4 and TRBJ2-1 gives the full variable domain: ETGVTQSPTHLIKTRGQQVTLRCSSQSGHNTVSWYQQALGQGPQFIFQYYREEENGRGNFPPRFSGLQFPNYSSELNVNALELDDSALYLCASSPTSGTDDEQFFGPGTRLTVL.

A word on this clone: It is unclear where the CDR3 begins or ends on the DNA, so no DNA is shown, and the CDR3 is as TCRdb lists it. The V call is TRBV28, the J call TRBJ1-2; the table calls TRBD1, which could not be checked here. The CDR3 is 13 amino acids in total, end residues counted. The germline V gene has CDR1 MDHEN and CDR2 SYDVKM. The CDR3 loop is CASSRTVGRGIAF.

The genes are TRBV30 and TRBJ2-7; D ambiguous. The CDR3 totals 12 residues. Trimming shortened V by 2 bases and J by 0 bases, and 5 bases separated the two germline ends. CDR1 is GTSNPN and CDR2 is SVGIG in the germline V gene (reference sequence). CDR3 residues: CAWSRSSYEQYF. In DNA, the CDR3 is TGTGCCTGGAGTAGGAGCTCCTACGAGCAGTACTTC.

The V call is TRBV4-1, the J call TRBJ2-7, with 10 nucleotides matching TRBD2. The CDR3 is made up of 15 amino acids. Trimming cost V 4 bases and J 5 bases; bases outside gene matches: 8. From germline, CDR1 is MGHRA and CDR2 YSYEKL. CDR3 in amino acids: CASSPALAGVHEQYF. The CDR3 DNA is TGCGCCAGCAGCCCCGCCCTAGCGGGGGTCCACGAGCAGTACTTC.

This sequence joins TRBV9 and TRBJ2-7; TRBD2 matches at 8 bases. Trimming took 5 bases from V and 5 from J; bases not matched to a gene: 12. The CDR3 consists of 15 residues. Germline V gene data show CDR1 as SGDLS and CDR2 as YYNGEE. CDR3 coding DNA: TGTGCCAGCAGTGACTCGGGAGGGAGTTGGAACGAGCAGTACTTC. The encoded protein is CASSDSGGSWNEQYF. Combining the CDR3 with reference TRBV9 and TRBJ2-7 gives the whole variable domain DSGVTQTPKHLITATGQRVTLRCSPRSGDLSVYWYQQSLDQGLQFLIQYYNGEERAKGNILERFSAQQFPDLHSELNLSSLELGDSALYFCASSDSGGSWNEQYFGPGTRLTVT.

This sequence joins TRBV7-5 and TRBJ2-7; TRBD2 is taken as the D call from the table, unchecked against the DNA. TRBV7-5 represents a pseudogene. This CDR3 is built from 13 residues. The CDR3 loop reads CARSREIHYEQYF. CDR3 nucleotide sequence: TGTGCCAGAAGTCGGGAAATCCACTACGAGCAGTACTTC.

The chain joins TRBV5-5 to TRBJ2-3, with 13 bases matching TRBD2. The V segment lost 4 bases and the J segment 3 bases; nucleotides outside the gene matches: 11. Germline CDR1 SGHKS, CDR2 YYEKEE (reference sequence). The CDR3 has 18 residues. The CDR3 DNA reads TGTGCCAGCAGCCTAACTAGCGGGAGGGCCAGGGGGACAGATACGCAGTATTTT. This sequence encodes CASSLTSGRARGTDTQYF.